Presented here are 29 T cell receptor beta chains from one specimen sequenced in a study of OX40 agonist ivuxolimab in advanced cancers. Some clones are missing from TCRdb's copy, which holds only in-frame ones; the method was immunoSEQ multiplex PCR. The sample yields 75,000 to 90,000 clones, almost 95% seen once. Sequenced material: CD4+ or CD8+ T cells sorted from blood, taken in a trial of the OX40 agonist ivuxolimab. These receptor sequences come from an adult with an advanced solid tumor such as melanoma, head and neck, liver or kidney cancer.

In this sample, this clone turned up a few times. The rearrangement joins TRBV4-2 to TRBJ1-1, with D possibly TRBD1 on 6 matching bases. There are 16 residues in the CDR3. The V gene's germline CDR1 is LGHNA and CDR2 YNFKEQ. The V end lost 1 base, the J end lost 3 bases, and 15 bases lay between the germline ends. Here the CDR3 DNA reads TGTGCCAGCAGCCAAGTAGGGGGGAATCTGTACACTGAAGCTTTCTTT. Encoded protein: CASSQVGGNLYTEAFF.

The table lists this clone with a count of one. The rearrangement links TRBV11-3 to TRBJ2-7; maybe TRBD2 (6 bases). CDR3 length: 13 residues. Germline CDR1 SGHNT, CDR2 YENEEA. Trimming stripped 1 base from V and 6 bases from J, with 10 bases between. As DNA, the CDR3 is TGTGCCAGCAGCTTAGGGGGGGTCCGCGAGCAGTACTTC. Protein product: CASSLGGVREQYF. The complete variable domain, with remaining parts taken from reference TRBV11-3 and TRBJ2-7, reads EAGVVQSPRYKIIEKKQPVAFWCNPISGHNTLYWYLQNLGQGPELLIRYENEEAVDDSQLPKDRFSAERLKGVDSTLKIQPAELGDSAVYLCASSLGGVREQYFGPGTRLTVT.

The chain's CDR3 is CASSSFGRSYGYTF. DNA for the CDR3: TGTGCCAGCAGCTCCTTCGGACGGTCCTATGGCTACACCTTC. The rearrangement joins TRBV7-2 to TRBJ1-2; D uncertain. Trimming removed 4 bases from V and 4 bases from J, with 13 bases in between. This CDR3 spans 14 amino acids. The germline gives CDR1 SGHTA, CDR2 FQGNSA.

V and J are TRBV19 and TRBJ2-1; the match to TRBD2 covers 7 bases. Germline assignment: CDR1 LNHDA and CDR2 SQIVND (reference sequence). Trimming took 5 bases from V and 3 from J; bases not matched to a gene: 13. This CDR3 comprises 17 residues. The CDR3 DNA reads TGTGCCAGTAGTGGGGCGTTAGCGGGCGAACTCTACAATGAGCAGTTCTTC. It specifies CASSGALAGELYNEQFF. The entire variable domain, with the rest obtained from reference TRBV19 and TRBJ2-1, is as follows: DGGITQSPKYLFRKEGQNVTLSCEQNLNHDAMYWYRQDPGQGLRLIYYSQIVNDFQKGDIAEGYSVSREKKESFPLTVTSAQKNPTAFYLCASSGALAGELYNEQFFGPGTRLTVL.

The V call is TRBV6-5, the J call TRBJ2-7, with 10 bases identical to TRBD1. The CDR3 contains 15 residues. Unmatched junction bases numbered 6, after V lost 6 bases and J lost 1 base. Germline loops: CDR1 MNHEY, CDR2 SVGAGI. In nucleotides, the CDR3 is TGTGCCAGCAGACCACCGGGACAGGGGTCCTACGAGCAGTACTTC. Translating it yields CASRPPGQGSYEQYF.

V and J are TRBV5-5 and TRBJ2-1; 7 bases agree with TRBD2. CDR3 length: 15 residues. V was pared by 4 bases and J by 9 bases, with 13 bases of the junction left unmatched. Germline-derived CDR1 and CDR2 are SGHKS and YYEKEE (reference sequence). The CDR3 spells CASSLGLVIFGEQFF. CDR3 sequence (DNA): TGTGCCAGCAGCCTAGGACTAGTGATTTTCGGTGAGCAGTTCTTC.

V and J are TRBV7-9 and TRBJ2-3; no clear D gene. V dropped 4 bases and J dropped 0 bases, with 11 bases sitting between them. Germline assignment: CDR1 SEHNR and CDR2 FQNEAQ (reference sequence). The CDR3 is 15 amino acids. CDR3 region: CASSYLGYSTDTQYF. For the CDR3, the DNA is TGTGCCAGCAGCTATCTGGGGTACAGCACAGATACGCAGTATTTT.

The chain couples TRBV28 to TRBJ2-7; no clear D. This CDR3 has 11 residues. Deletions cut 9 bases from V and 4 bases from J, with 10 bases between. Germline-derived CDR1 and CDR2 are MDHEN and SYDVKM. CDR3 amino acids: CASRRAYEQYF. CDR3 nucleotides: TGTGCCAGTCGTAGGGCTTACGAGCAGTACTTC.

The chain joins TRBV7-9 to TRBJ2-1; tentative D call: TRBD2 (5 bases). Germline values: CDR1 SEHNR, CDR2 FQNEAQ (reference sequence). V was shortened by 5 bases and J by 7 bases, with 18 bases between the two germline ends. This CDR3 contains 15 residues. The DNA for the CDR3 is TGTGCCAGCAGCCCCCCGGACCCGACGGGAAATGAGCAGTTCTTC. Translated, it gives CASSPPDPTGNEQFF.

The J gene is TRBJ2-3, the V gene TRBV5-1; no firm D call. V lost 0 bases and J 0 bases, leaving 11 bases between the germline ends. Germline CDR1 and CDR2: SGHRS and YFSETQ. The CDR3 is made up of 16 amino acids. The CDR3 region has the DNA TGCGCCAGCAGCTTGGCTCCCGGCGCAAGCACAGATACGCAGTATTTT. It specifies CASSLAPGASTDTQYF. Full variable domain (outside the CDR3, taken from reference TRBV5-1 and TRBJ2-3): KAGVTQTPRYLIKTRGQQVTLSCSPISGHRSVSWYQQTPGQGLQFLFEYFSETQRNKGNFPGRFSGRQFSNSRSEMNVSTLELGDSALYLCASSLAPGASTDTQYFGPGTRLTVL.

J is TRBJ2-7 and V is TRBV18; 8 bases match TRBD1. V shed 5 bases and J 1 base; nucleotides not matched to a gene: 4. The CDR3 is 14 amino acids. Germline V gives CDR1 KGHSH, CDR2 LQKENI. CDR3 nucleotides: TGTGCCAGCTCAGTGACAGGGGAGTCCTACGAGCAGTACTTC. Translating it yields CASSVTGESYEQYF.

The J gene is TRBJ1-5, the V gene TRBV5-5; D call uncertain. This CDR3 comprises 13 residues. Germline CDR1 is SGHKS and CDR2 is YYEKEE (reference sequence). V was clipped by 0 bases and J by 5 bases, with 6 bases between them. CDR3 residues: CASSLALYQPQHF. The CDR3 region has the DNA TGTGCCAGCAGCTTGGCCTTATATCAGCCCCAGCATTTT. Drawing the rest from reference TRBV5-5 and TRBJ1-5, the complete variable domain is DAGVTQSPTHLIKTRGQQVTLRCSPISGHKSVSWYQQVLGQGPQFIFQYYEKEERGRGNFPDRFSARQFPNYSSELNVNALLLGDSALYLCASSLALYQPQHFGDGTRLSIL.

This chain links TRBV5-1 with TRBJ2-7, with TRBD2 matching over 16 bases. The germline CDR1 and CDR2 sequences are SGHRS and YFSETQ. The CDR3 sequence is 18 residues long. V lost 4 bases, J lost 2 bases, and 9 bases stayed unmatched. The CDR3 reads CASSGGTSGGARAYEQYF. CDR3 DNA sequence: TGCGCCAGCAGCGGAGGGACTAGCGGGGGGGCCCGAGCCTACGAGCAGTACTTC.

The chain has TRBV10-1 and TRBJ1-2; D remains unclear. This CDR3 spans 16 amino acids. Deletions cut 5 bases from V and 4 bases from J, with 20 bases between. The germline V gene encodes CDR1 WNHNN and CDR2 SYGVQD (reference sequence). The CDR3 protein is CASSSFGRRKTYGYTF. The CDR3, as DNA: TGCGCCAGCAGTAGTTTTGGAAGGCGAAAGACCTATGGCTACACCTTC.

The rearrangement uses TRBV7-2 and TRBJ2-7; the D is unclear. Germline CDR1 SGHTA, CDR2 FQGNSA. V was shortened by 5 bases and J by 0 bases, with 14 bases between the two germline ends. The CDR3 consists of 15 residues. CDR3 in DNA: TGTGCCAGCAGCAGGGCCCCGGGCGGCTCCTACGAGCAGTACTTC. Translated: CASSRAPGGSYEQYF.

V usage is TRBV12-5 and J usage is TRBJ1-1, with D tentatively TRBD1 (6 bases). Germline V gene data show CDR1 as LGHNT and CDR2 as FRNRAP. The CDR3 is made up of 15 amino acids. V was clipped by 1 base and J by 1 base, with 10 bases between them. The CDR3 bases are TGTGCTAGTGGTTTGGGGACAGCCCCGAACACTGAAGCTTTCTTT. Translation: CASGLGTAPNTEAFF.

The rearrangement uses TRBV10-3 and TRBJ2-1; 7 nucleotides align to TRBD1. The J segment lost 5 bases and the V segment lost 2 bases, leaving 3 bases of the junction unmatched. Germline loops: CDR1 ENHRY, CDR2 SYGVKD. CDR3 length: 14 residues. In nucleotides, the CDR3 is TGTGCCATCAGTGAGGGACAGGTCCACAATGAGCAGTTCTTC. Protein product: CAISEGQVHNEQFF.

Points on this clone: One end of the junction is discordant with germline, which a read error may explain. The J gene is TRBJ1-5, the V gene TRBV4-2; D call uncertain. Germline lookup yields CDR1 LGHNA and CDR2 YNFKEQ. CDR3 length: 18 amino acids. The CDR3 region is CAGSQGISGGLGNQPQHF. The CDR3 DNA is TGTGCCGGCAGCCAAGGGATTTCTGGAGGTCTCGGCAATCAGCCCCAGCATTTT.

Notes on this clone: Relative to the germline gene, one junction end is altered; a read error may explain this. This chain joins TRBV7-7 and TRBJ2-1; 7 nucleotides align to TRBD2. CDR3 length equals 15 residues. Germline CDR1 and CDR2: SSHAT and FNYEAQ (reference sequence). CDR3 amino acids: CASSRWGGDYNEQFF. CDR3 nucleotides: TGTGCTAGCAGCCGGTGGGGGGGGGATTACAATGAGCAGTTCTTC.

In its sample, this clone was seen once. The chain carries TRBV5-4 and TRBJ2-7, with D tentatively TRBD2 (5 bases). CDR3 length: 14 residues. V lost 4 bases, J lost 0 bases, and 11 bases lay in between. The germline gives CDR1 SGHNT, CDR2 YYREEE (reference sequence). The CDR3 DNA reads as TGTGCCAGCAGCCCCCGAGGGAGCTCCTACGAGCAGTACTTC. It encodes CASSPRGSSYEQYF.

This sequence joins TRBV7-6 and TRBJ2-2, with D uncertain. Germline values: CDR1 SGHVS, CDR2 FNYEAQ. The CDR3 spans 12 residues. V lost 5 bases and J 1 base, leaving 2 bases between the germline ends. CDR3: CASSLNTGELFF. CDR3 in DNA: TGTGCCAGCAGCCTGAACACCGGGGAGCTGTTTTTT.

The chain carries TRBV4-1 and TRBJ2-2, with TRBD1 as a possible D gene (6 bases). Germline CDR1 and CDR2: MGHRA and YSYEKL. The length of the CDR3 is 13 residues. Trimming cost V 5 bases and J 7 bases, with 11 bases left between them. The CDR3 DNA is TGCGCCAGCAGCGGGGGCACTGGCGGGGAGCTGTTTTTT. This codes for CASSGGTGGELFF.

CDR3 sequence reads: CASSYGNIQYF. DNA of the CDR3: TGTGCCAGCAGTTACGGAAACATTCAGTACTTC. J is TRBJ2-4 and V is TRBV6-5; D gene ambiguous. This CDR3 spans 11 amino acids. Per germline, CDR1 MNHEY and CDR2 SVGAGI. The V and J ends lost 2 bases and 6 bases respectively, with 2 bases between them.

This rearrangement joins TRBV21-1 to TRBJ2-7; TRBD1 is the table's D call and was not checked against the DNA. TRBV21-1 is shown as a pseudogene. The CDR3 is made up of 15 amino acids. The CDR3 bases are TGTGCCAGCAGCAAAGAGGCCGAGACAGGGGACGAGCAGTACTTC. Protein: CASSKEAETGDEQYF.

This clone was detected only a few times. CDR3 sequence (DNA): TGTGCCAGCTCACCGCAGGGGGCGGAAGAGACCCAGTACTTC. The encoded protein is CASSPQGAEETQYF. The chain has TRBV18 and TRBJ2-5; 8 nucleotides agree with TRBD1. The length of the CDR3 is 14 residues. The germline V gene has CDR1 KGHSH and CDR2 LQKENI. V lost 3 bases, J lost 3 bases, and 3 bases stayed unmatched.

The J gene is TRBJ1-6, the V gene TRBV18, with 7 bases that match TRBD1. The CDR3 consists of 15 residues. Germline CDR1 KGHSH, CDR2 LQKENI. V gave up 3 bases and J gave up 7 bases; unmatched junction bases: 6. CDR3 loop: CASSPTGEWNSPLHF. The CDR3 DNA reads TGTGCCAGCTCACCTACAGGGGAATGGAATTCACCCCTCCACTTT.

V and J are TRBV28 and TRBJ1-1, with TRBD1 identical over 7 bases. CDR1 is MDHEN and CDR2 is SYDVKM in the germline V gene. The junction had 14 bases not matched to a gene; V was cut back by 8 bases and J by 5 bases. CDR3 length: 15 amino acids. The CDR3, as DNA: TGTGCCAGCCCCGGAACAGGGGTAGGATATACTGAAGCTTTCTTT. This gives the protein CASPGTGVGYTEAFF.

The gene calls are TRBV19 and TRBJ2-3; no clear D. With 8 bases removed from V and 5 bases from J, the gap between germline ends came to 14 bases. The germline CDR1 and CDR2 sequences are LNHDA and SQIVND (reference sequence). The CDR3 runs to 13 residues. The CDR3 reads CASHAARGDTQYF. Here the CDR3 DNA reads TGTGCCAGTCATGCGGCCCGTGGAGATACGCAGTATTTT.

The count of this clone is one. The J gene is TRBJ2-3, the V gene TRBV7-9; 10 positions agree with TRBD1. The CDR3 has 14 residues. The trim removed 2 bases at V and 9 bases at J, leaving 5 bases unmatched. In germline, CDR1 is SEHNR, CDR2 FQNEAQ (reference sequence). The DNA for the CDR3 is TGTGCCAGCAGCTTAATTCGGGACAGGGGCACGCAGTATTTT. Its protein product is CASSLIRDRGTQYF. Together with reference TRBV7-9 and TRBJ2-3, the CDR3 gives the full variable domain: DTGVSQNPRHKITKRGQNVTFRCDPISEHNRLYWYRQTLGQGPEFLTYFQNEAQLEKSRLLSDRFSAERPKGSFSTLEIQRTEQGDSAMYLCASSLIRDRGTQYFGPGTRLTVL.